The TCR beta chain under discussion was sequenced for a study of blood T cell repertoires in COVID-19. TCRdb's copy holds only in-frame clones and misses some; the assay was immunoSEQ multiplex PCR. In the table there are a few hundred thousand clones, 70% to 90% of which are singletons. The CDR3 extends over 14 amino acids. The germline V gene encodes CDR1 SGHRS and CDR2 YFSETQ. V lost 4 bases, J lost 1 base, and 9 bases lay in between. Source material: peripheral blood. The chain links TRBV5-1 to TRBJ2-4; D is undetermined. The origin of this receptor is a woman in her 70s with active or convalescent COVID-19. The CDR3 sequence: CASSPLEAKNIQYF. Written as DNA, the CDR3 is TGCGCCAGCAGCCCCCTAGAGGCCAAAAACATTCAGTACTTC.